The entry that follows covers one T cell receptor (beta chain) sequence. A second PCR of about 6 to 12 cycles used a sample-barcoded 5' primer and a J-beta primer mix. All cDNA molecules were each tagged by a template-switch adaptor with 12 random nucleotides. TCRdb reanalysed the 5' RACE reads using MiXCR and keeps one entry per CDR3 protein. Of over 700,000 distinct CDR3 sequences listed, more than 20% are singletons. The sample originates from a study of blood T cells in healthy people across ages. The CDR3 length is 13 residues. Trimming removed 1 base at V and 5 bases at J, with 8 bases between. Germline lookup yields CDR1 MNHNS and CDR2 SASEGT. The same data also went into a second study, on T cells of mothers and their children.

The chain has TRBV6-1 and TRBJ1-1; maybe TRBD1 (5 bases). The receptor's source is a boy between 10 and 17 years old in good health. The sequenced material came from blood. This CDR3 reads CASSEVGVTEAFF. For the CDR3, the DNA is TGTGCCAGCAGTGAAGTGGGGGTTACTGAAGCTTTCTTT.